One sample yielded the 19 T cell receptor beta chains listed below, sequenced in a study of T cells in narcolepsy. The protocol was immunoSEQ multiplex PCR, while the TCRdb copy is restricted to in-frame clones and leaves out a portion. The table has 27,000 or so clones, more than 75% seen once. Sequencing was done on a sample of CD45RA- memory CD4+ T cells from PBMCs. The source of these receptors is a human donor with narcolepsy.

The rearrangement links TRBV19 to TRBJ2-1; D uncertain. Deletions cut 3 bases from V and 4 bases from J, with 13 bases between. The CDR3 covers 15 residues. Germline V gene data show CDR1 as LNHDA and CDR2 as SQIVND (reference sequence). CDR3 region: CASSILRAGYNEQFF. CDR3 nucleotides: TGTGCCAGTAGTATTCTTAGGGCAGGATACAATGAGCAGTTCTTC.

Here the CDR3 DNA reads TGTGCCAGCAGCTTACTAGCAGGGTCCTACAATGAGCAGTTCTTC. It translates to CASSLLAGSYNEQFF. This chain links TRBV11-2 with TRBJ2-1, with D possibly being TRBD1 or TRBD2 (5 bases each). CDR3 length: 15 amino acids. Trimming pared 2 bases from V and 1 base from J, leaving 9 bases between. Germline loops: CDR1 SGHAT, CDR2 FQNNGV.

The genes are TRBV6-1 and TRBJ2-3; 7 positions match TRBD1. Trimming removed 2 bases from V and 3 bases from J; junction bases left unmatched: 5. The CDR3 is made up of 15 amino acids. CDR1 MNHNS and CDR2 SASEGT come from the germline V gene. The CDR3 DNA sequence: TGTGCCAGCAGTGAACAGGACAGGTCGACAGATACGCAGTATTTT. As protein: CASSEQDRSTDTQYF.

The chain carries TRBV7-2 and TRBJ1-6; D possibly corresponds to TRBD1 (5 bases). Germline assignment: CDR1 SGHTA and CDR2 FQGNSA. The CDR3 extends over 16 amino acids. Trimming stripped 2 bases from V and 8 bases from J, with 16 bases between. The CDR3 region has the DNA TGTGCCAGCAGCTTAAGGGCAGGGAAGTTAGATTCACCCCTCCACTTT. Encoded protein: CASSLRAGKLDSPLHF.

This clone was recorded a few times. The CDR3 protein is CASSWGDRERAEAFF. In nucleotides, the CDR3 is TGTGCCAGCAGCTGGGGGGACAGGGAGAGGGCTGAAGCTTTCTTT. V is TRBV5-6 and J is TRBJ1-1; 9 bases map to TRBD1. The CDR3 has 15 residues. The germline gives CDR1 SGHDT, CDR2 YYEEEE. J was trimmed by 6 bases and V by 3 bases; bases with no gene match: 9.

This sequence joins TRBV14 and TRBJ2-1, with 10 bases that match TRBD2. Losses at the gene ends were 4 bases for V and 2 bases for J; bases not matched to a gene: 5. The length of the CDR3 is 16 residues. Germline V gene lookup returns CDR1 SGHDN and CDR2 FVKESK. The CDR3 DNA is TGTGCCAGCAGCCTTAGCGGGGGGACCCCCTACAATGAGCAGTTCTTC. Its translation: CASSLSGGTPYNEQFF.

The chain combines TRBV9 with TRBJ1-1; 7 bases are shared with TRBD1. CDR3 length: 16 amino acids. Trimming took 0 bases from V and 1 from J; bases not matched to a gene: 6. The germline V gene encodes CDR1 SGDLS and CDR2 YYNGEE. CDR3 nucleotides: TGTGCCAGCAGCGTAGGAGTAGGGACAGCGAACACTGAAGCTTTCTTT. This encodes CASSVGVGTANTEAFF.

As for this clone: Other DNA sequences of this sample code for an identical CDR3. The chain recombines TRBV30 with TRBJ1-6, with TRBD1 as a possible D gene (5 bases). Germline V CDR1 and CDR2: GTSNPN, SVGIG (reference sequence). The CDR3 is 12 residues long. The V end lost 1 base, the J end lost 13 bases, and 11 bases lay between the germline ends. The DNA for the CDR3 is TGTGCCTGGAGTGGGGGGGGGTCTCCCCTCCACTTT. Translated, it gives CAWSGGGSPLHF. The full variable domain, rest sourced from reference TRBV30 and TRBJ1-6, is SQTIHQWPATLVQPVGSPLSLECTVEGTSNPNLYWYRQAAGRGLQLLFYSVGIGQISSEVPQNLSASRPQDRQFILSSKKLLLSDSGFYLCAWSGGGSPLHFGNGTRLTVT.

The chain is built from TRBV7-9 and TRBJ1-2; the D is unclear. The CDR3 is made up of 12 amino acids. CDR1 is SEHNR and CDR2 is FQNEAQ in the germline V gene (reference sequence). V lost 1 base and J 8 bases, leaving 8 bases between the germline ends. The CDR3 sequence is CASSLESLGYTF. CDR3 coding DNA: TGTGCCAGCAGCTTAGAGAGTCTCGGCTACACCTTC.

Remarks on this clone: The same CDR3 arises from other DNA sequences in this sample as well. V and J are TRBV23-1 and TRBJ1-2, with 10 bases aligning to TRBD1. TRBV23-1 is an ORF for which the function is uncertain. V lost 4 bases, J lost 3 bases, and 8 bases stayed unmatched. The CDR3 consists of 16 residues. The CDR3 DNA follows: TGCGCCAGCAGTCCTAGGACAGGGGGTTGTCACTATGGCTACACCTTC. Protein product: CASSPRTGGCHYGYTF.

The chain links TRBV6-1 to TRBJ1-1; no clear D. Germline assignment: CDR1 MNHNS and CDR2 SASEGT. The CDR3 extends over 14 amino acids. Trimming shortened V by 5 bases and J by 3 bases, and 13 bases separated the two germline ends. CDR3 bases: TGTGCCAGCAGTCGCCGGGGAGCAGACACTGAAGCTTTCTTT. It specifies CASSRRGADTEAFF.

V is TRBV19 and J is TRBJ1-5; D gene unclear. Germline V gene lookup returns CDR1 LNHDA and CDR2 SQIVND (reference sequence). This CDR3 comprises 16 residues. V dropped 4 bases and J dropped 2 bases, with 15 bases sitting between them. The CDR3 region has the DNA TGTGCCAGTAGTAGCGAAGTGGGTTTTGGCAATCAGCCCCAGCATTTT. Translated, it gives CASSSEVGFGNQPQHF.

The chain is built from TRBV11-3 and TRBJ2-1; possibly TRBD2 for D (5 bases). This CDR3 is 15 amino acids long. The germline gives CDR1 SGHNT, CDR2 YENEEA. Trimming removed 5 bases from V and 4 bases from J, with 15 bases in between. The CDR3 DNA sequence: TGTGCCAGCAGCCCCGGGGTCAGCAATTACAATGAGCAGTTCTTC. Protein: CASSPGVSNYNEQFF.

The rearrangement joins TRBV6-1 to TRBJ1-4; tentative D call: TRBD1 (5 bases). This CDR3 is built from 14 residues. The germline V gene encodes CDR1 MNHNS and CDR2 SASEGT. V dropped 3 bases and J dropped 4 bases, with 9 bases sitting between them. CDR3 DNA sequence: TGTGCCAGCAGTGAGGGGCCTAGTAATGAAAAACTGTTTTTT. Translation: CASSEGPSNEKLFF.

The chain is built from TRBV4-2 and TRBJ2-1; 10 nucleotides match TRBD1. The J segment lost 8 bases and the V segment lost 5 bases, leaving 6 bases of the junction unmatched. The CDR3 is made up of 14 amino acids. CDR1 is LGHNA, CDR2 YNFKEQ, per germline. The CDR3 here is CASSKGQGRDEQFF. CDR3 in DNA: TGTGCCAGCAGCAAGGGACAGGGGCGCGATGAGCAGTTCTTC.

V is TRBV5-1 and J is TRBJ2-1; 7 nucleotides line up with TRBD2. Germline CDR1 reads SGHRS; CDR2 reads YFSETQ. V lost 0 bases and J lost 5; bases outside the gene matches: 5. The CDR3 spans 15 residues. The CDR3 region is CASSLETGGHNEQFF. The CDR3 DNA follows: TGCGCCAGCAGCTTGGAGACGGGGGGACACAATGAGCAGTTCTTC.

The V gene is TRBV7-6, the J gene TRBJ1-5; possible D gene TRBD1, 6 bases. The CDR3 is made up of 17 amino acids. The germline V gene has CDR1 SGHVS and CDR2 FNYEAQ. V was trimmed by 1 base and J by 1 base, leaving 14 bases between them. CDR3 protein: CASSLDSGGQSNQPQHF. The CDR3 nucleotides read TGTGCCAGCAGCTTAGACAGCGGGGGGCAAAGCAATCAGCCCCAGCATTTT.

This sequence joins TRBV7-9 and TRBJ2-7; 9 positions agree with TRBD2. V dropped 3 bases and J dropped 5; count of bases not matched to a gene: 8. The CDR3 runs to 15 residues. Germline CDR1 SEHNR, CDR2 FQNEAQ (reference sequence). As DNA, the CDR3 is TGTGCCAGCAGCTTTCTCTCTGCGGGGGGGGACGAGCAGTACTTC. Encoded protein: CASSFLSAGGDEQYF.

This clone has a single count. The rearrangement uses TRBV11-1 and TRBJ2-1, with 12 bases aligning to TRBD2. The CDR3 has 15 amino acids. Germline CDR1 is SGHAT and CDR2 is FQDESV (reference sequence). V lost 2 bases to trimming and J lost 8 bases; unmatched junction nucleotides: 4. This CDR3 reads CASSLRLAGVDEQFF. The CDR3 nucleotides read TGTGCCAGCAGCTTAAGACTAGCGGGGGTGGATGAGCAGTTCTTC. Based on the CDR3 plus reference TRBV11-1 and TRBJ2-1, the full variable domain is EAEVAQSPRYKITEKSQAVAFWCDPISGHATLYWYRQILGQGPELLVQFQDESVVDDSQLPKDRFSAERLKGVDSTLKIQPAELGDSAMYLCASSLRLAGVDEQFFGPGTRLTVL.